These T cell receptor beta chains were read from a single sample in a study of T cells after yellow fever vaccination. One entry per CDR3 protein, called by TCRdb with MiXCR from the 5' RACE reads. The data contain roughly 170,000 distinct CDR3 sequences, approximately 6.2% of them seen just once; the ten biggest clones take up just under 3%. The sample was CD4+ T cells sorted from PBMCs, taken on the day of the first yellow fever vaccination. These receptors were obtained from a man aged 18-30 years who received the YFV17D yellow fever vaccine. Each CDR3 is given with its conserved first and last residue. Fields, in order: clone size, J gene, D gene, CDR3 length, V gene, CDR3 DNA, CDR3 protein. A D gene is named only where the DNA matches it firmly. Expanded clones get a size class; other rows say once, few or many, or leave the size out.

many TRBJ2-1 - 12 TRBV3-1 TGTGCCAGCAGCCATATCGTCGGTGAGCAGTTCTTC CASSHIVGEQFF
many TRBJ1-3 - 15 TRBV14 TGTGCCAGCAGCCGTAGTCCCAGCTCTGGAAACACCATATATTTT CASSRSPSSGNTIYF
- TRBJ1-4 - 16 TRBV4-3 TGCGCCAGCAGCCAAGATTGGGGGTTTGGAAATGAAAAACTGTTTTTT CASSQDWGFGNEKLFF
many TRBJ1-2 - 14 TRBV6-5 TGTGCCAGCAACAAACGCGGGGGGGAATATGGCTACACCTTC CASNKRGGEYGYTF
few TRBJ2-7 - 12 TRBV7-9 TGTGCCAGCAGCTTTGAGGGGCGCGAGCAGTACTTC CASSFEGREQYF
many TRBJ2-5 - 17 TRBV5-1 TGCGCCAGCAGCTTGGAATTCCGGAACCCAAGGGGGGAGACCCAGTACTTC CASSLEFRNPRGETQYF
few TRBJ2-7 - 14 TRBV5-1 TGCGCCAGCAGCCAACAGGGTGCAGGCTACGAGCAGTACTTC CASSQQGAGYEQYF
few TRBJ2-1 TRBD2 16 TRBV10-2 TGCGCCAGCAGGGATTTTCTAGCGGGGGGGCCAGGTGAGCAGTTCTTC CASRDFLAGGPGEQFF
many TRBJ2-1 - 15 TRBV12-5 TGTGCTAGTGGTTTAAGGGTCAGGTCCTACAATGAGCAGTTCTTC CASGLRVRSYNEQFF
many TRBJ2-3 TRBD2 15 TRBV3-1 TGTGCCAGCAGCTTAGCGGGGGTTCTCTCCGATACGCAGTATTTT CASSLAGVLSDTQYF
few TRBJ1-1 TRBD1 15 TRBV18 TGTGCCAGCTCAGCGACCGGGACAGCGAACACTGAAGCTTTCTTT CASSATGTANTEAFF
few TRBJ1-3 TRBD1 13 TRBV2 TGTGCCAGCAGTGAGCAGGGGGCGAACACCATATATTTT CASSEQGANTIYF
- TRBJ2-3 TRBD2 14 TRBV4-2 TGTGCCAGCAGCGCGAGACTAGCGACAGATACGCAGTATTTT CASSARLATDTQYF
- TRBJ1-6 TRBD1 16 TRBV7-2 TGTGCCAGCAGCCGCGGGACAGGGAGGTATAATTCACCCCTCCACTTT CASSRGTGRYNSPLHF
many TRBJ1-1 TRBD1 13 TRBV6-5 TGTGCCAGCAGTTTGTACAGGGGCACTGAAGCTTTCTTT CASSLYRGTEAFF
few TRBJ2-7 TRBD1 16 TRBV20-1 TGCAGTGCTAGAGGCCTCCCGGGACAGGGGGCCCACGAGCAGTACTTC CSARGLPGQGAHEQYF
- TRBJ1-4 - 13 TRBV29-1 TGCAGCGTCGGAGTAGCAACTAATGAAAAACTGTTTTTT CSVGVATNEKLFF
- TRBJ2-5 - 13 TRBV6-2/TRBV6-3 TGTGCCAGCCGCTACGGGGGCCAAGAGACCCAGTACTTC CASRYGGQETQYF
many TRBJ2-5 - 14 TRBV5-1 TGCGCCAGCAGCTTCACGCCTGGAGAGGAGACCCAGTACTTC CASSFTPGEETQYF
many TRBJ1-1 - 13 TRBV12-3/TRBV12-4 TGTGCCAGCAGTGCTACAGGGCGTACTGAAGCTTTCTTT CASSATGRTEAFF
many TRBJ2-3 TRBD2 15 TRBV5-6 TGTGCCAGCACCCTGAGCGGGGGAAGCACAGATACGCAGTATTTT CASTLSGGSTDTQYF
few TRBJ2-3 - 15 TRBV11-2 TGTGCCAGCAGCCTCAATGCGGGGAATACAGATACGCAGTATTTT CASSLNAGNTDTQYF
many TRBJ1-1 TRBD1 17 TRBV6-2/TRBV6-3 TGTGCCAGCAGTTACAGGTTGGGGACAGGGGTGGCGACTGAAGCTTTCTTT CASSYRLGTGVATEAFF
few TRBJ2-3 TRBD2 17 TRBV6-5 TGTGCCAGCAGTTACTCCTCGACTAGCGGGGGACGGTATACGCAGTATTTT CASSYSSTSGGRYTQYF
- TRBJ2-2 - 15 TRBV19 TGTGCCAGTAGTTCACCCGGGAGAAACACCGGGGAGCTGTTTTTT CASSSPGRNTGELFF
- TRBJ1-2 TRBD1 16 TRBV5-1 TGCGCCAGCAGCTTGGAGGGGACAGGGGGCTTGTATGGCTACACCTTC CASSLEGTGGLYGYTF
many TRBJ2-7 - 11 TRBV20-1 TGCAGTGCCCCCCGAGCCTACGAGCAGTACTTC CSAPRAYEQYF
many TRBJ1-2 - 13 TRBV7-2 TGTGCCAGCAGTAGAAGGGATTTCTATGGCTACACCTTC CASSRRDFYGYTF
many TRBJ2-1 - 14 TRBV4-2 TGTGCCAGCAGCCAAGTCTCGGACTACAATGAGCAGTTCTTC CASSQVSDYNEQFF
few TRBJ1-2 - 14 TRBV6-5 TGTGCCAGCAGTTCCCCTAGCAGGGCATGGGGCTACACCTTC CASSSPSRAWGYTF
many TRBJ2-3 - 13 TRBV7-9 TGTGCCAGCAGCTTAGTAGATGTAGATACGCAGTATTTT CASSLVDVDTQYF
many TRBJ2-2 - 13 TRBV12-3/TRBV12-4 TGTGCCAGCAGTTACTCCTTCACCGGGGAGCTGTTTTTT CASSYSFTGELFF
many TRBJ2-7 TRBD1 13 TRBV5-1 TGCGCCAGCTCCGGACAGGGGGCGAGCGAGCAGTACTTC CASSGQGASEQYF
many TRBJ2-7 TRBD1 15 TRBV7-2 TGTGCCAGCAGCTTAGGGGGACAGGGGGCCTACGAGCAGTACTTC CASSLGGQGAYEQYF
- TRBJ2-6 - 17 TRBV4-2 TGTGCCAGCAGCCGGGACCGCCTAAGCTCTGGGGCCAACGTCCTGACTTTC CASSRDRLSSGANVLTF
few TRBJ1-1 - 14 TRBV7-9 TGTGCCAGCAGCTTAGCAGGGTGGCGCACTGAAGCTTTCTTT CASSLAGWRTEAFF
- TRBJ1-5 TRBD1 13 TRBV7-2 TGTGCCAGCAGGGGACAGGGCCATCAGCCCCAGCATTTT CASRGQGHQPQHF
- TRBJ1-2 - 12 TRBV7-9 TGTGCCAGCAGCGCACGGGCAGAAGGCTACACCTTC CASSARAEGYTF
many TRBJ2-1 TRBD1 17 TRBV4-3 TGCGCCAGCAGCCAAGTTTATTCGCAGGGGGTAAAGCAGGAGCAGTTCTTC CASSQVYSQGVKQEQFF
- TRBJ2-6 TRBD1 17 TRBV6-1 TGTGCCAGCGCAAACAGGGGGAGCACCTCTGGGGCCAACGTCCTGACTTTC CASANRGSTSGANVLTF
many TRBJ2-3 - 14 TRBV6-4 TGTGCCAGCAGTGACTCGAGTTCCACAGATACGCAGTATTTT CASSDSSSTDTQYF
many TRBJ2-5 - 16 TRBV28 TGTGCCAGCACTTCCCCAATGACAGTGTTCGTGGAGACCCAGTACTTC CASTSPMTVFVETQYF
few TRBJ1-2 TRBD1 15 TRBV30 TGTGCCTGGAGTAAACCGACAGGGGGTAGCTATGGCTACACCTTC CAWSKPTGGSYGYTF
few TRBJ2-2 TRBD2 15 TRBV10-3 TGTGCCATCAGAGTCGGGGGGGCTTCCGACGGGGAGCTGTTTTTT CAIRVGGASDGELFF
many TRBJ1-4 - 15 TRBV12-3/TRBV12-4 TGTGCCAGCACCCCCTGGGGGGGTTCTAATGAAAAACTGTTTTTT CASTPWGGSNEKLFF
- TRBJ2-5 - 14 TRBV6-5 TGTGCCAGCAGTTTTGGGACTTCCCAAGAGACCCAGTACTTC CASSFGTSQETQYF
many TRBJ2-7 TRBD2 16 TRBV7-2 TGTGCCAGCAGCCCCCGACTAGCGGGGGGCCCCTACGAGCAGTACTTC CASSPRLAGGPYEQYF
- TRBJ1-2 - 13 TRBV3-1 TGTGCCAGCAGGTCGCCTTTGGGCCATGGCTACACCTTC CASRSPLGHGYTF